This TCR beta chain was recovered during a study of blood T cell repertoires in COVID-19. Only in-frame clones appear in the TCRdb table, and some are missing; sequencing was by immunoSEQ multiplex PCR. This sample yields about 260,000 clones, of which around 86% are seen a single time; over 7.5% belongs to the top ten. This clone turned up a few times. Material for sequencing was peripheral blood. This receptor was identified in a man in his forties or fifties who had recovered from COVID-19.

The CDR3 DNA sequence: TGTGCCAGCAGCTTATTTGGCGGGACCGTTTATCGGGAGTTCTTC. Amino acids: CASSLFGGTVYREFF. The chain recombines TRBV7-2 with TRBJ2-1; weak D call: TRBD2 (6 bases). This CDR3 comprises 15 residues. Germline CDR1 and CDR2: SGHTA and FQGNSA. Between the trimmed V and J ends, which lost 2 bases and 14 bases, there was a span of 22 bases.